These 10 T cell receptor beta chains came from one sample sequenced in a study of blood T cells in healthy people across ages. A second PCR of roughly 7 to 11 cycles used a sample-barcoded 5' primer and a J-beta primer mix. TCRdb reprocessed the 5' RACE reads via MiXCR and lists one record per CDR3 protein. The repertoire holds hundreds of thousands of distinct CDR3 sequences, 29% seen once, with roughly 17% in the top ten. Sequenced input: blood. The receptor source for this set is a woman older than 75 in good health.

A few counts support this clonotype. The chain joins TRBV2 to TRBJ1-4; TRBD1 might be the D (6 bases). Germline V lookup: CDR1 SNHLY, CDR2 FYNNEI. The CDR3 has 15 residues. Trimming shortened V by 6 bases and J by 3 bases, and 14 bases separated the two germline ends. CDR3 protein: CASRVSQGSNEKLFF. In DNA form, the CDR3 reads TGTGCCAGCAGAGTATCTCAGGGGTCTAATGAAAAACTGTTTTTT. The full variable domain, rest sourced from reference TRBV2 and TRBJ1-4, is EPEVTQTPSHQVTQMGQEVILRCVPISNHLYFYWYRQILGQKVEFLVSFYNNEISEKSEIFDDQFSVERPDGSNFTLKIRSTKLEDSAMYFCASRVSQGSNEKLFFGSGTQLSVL.

This clonotype has ten or more counts. V and J are TRBV19 and TRBJ2-1; D gene uncertain. The germline V and J ends were trimmed by 7 bases and 9 bases, with 22 bases remaining between them. Per the germline V gene, CDR1 is LNHDA and CDR2 is SQIVND (reference sequence). This CDR3 has 15 amino acids. The CDR3 bases are TGTGCCAGTATCGGTTTGAGCTACGGGTTTAGTGAGCAGTTCTTC. This gives the protein CASIGLSYGFSEQFF. The complete variable domain, with remaining parts taken from reference TRBV19 and TRBJ2-1, reads DGGITQSPKYLFRKEGQNVTLSCEQNLNHDAMYWYRQDPGQGLRLIYYSQIVNDFQKGDIAEGYSVSREKKESFPLTVTSAQKNPTAFYLCASIGLSYGFSEQFFGPGTRLTVL.

The sample holds a few counts of this clonotype. V is TRBV6-1 and J is TRBJ1-1; tentative D call: TRBD1 (5 bases). The CDR3 is 14 residues long. Germline V lookup: CDR1 MNHNS, CDR2 SASEGT. V lost 7 bases, J lost 5 bases, and 17 bases lay in between. CDR3 nucleotides: TGTGCCAGCACCCCGGAGGGGCACAAAACTGAAGCTTTCTTT. Translation: CASTPEGHKTEAFF.

As regards this clonotype: A much larger clone differs from this one at a single base, so this may be a read error. V and J are TRBV20-1 and TRBJ1-1, with D possibly TRBD1 on 6 matching bases. The CDR3 length is 17 residues. Germline lookup yields CDR1 DFQATT and CDR2 SNEGSKA (reference sequence). This CDR3 reads CSARVDGSGARNTETFF. The CDR3 nucleotides read TGCAGTGCTAGAGTTGATGGGTCGGGGGCCAGGAACACTGAAACTTTCTTT.

Ten or more counts support this clonotype. This sequence joins TRBV27 and TRBJ1-2; perhaps TRBD1 as D (5 bases). This CDR3 comprises 14 residues. Trimming stripped 3 bases from V and 2 bases from J, with 10 bases between. CDR1 and CDR2 (germline): MNHEY, SMNVEV (reference sequence). The CDR3 bases are TGTGCCAGCAGTTTCTCGGGACGGAACTATGGCTACACCTTC. This sequence encodes CASSFSGRNYGYTF.

Notes on this clonotype: This may be a read error, as it is one base from a much larger clone. The chain employs TRBV20-1 and TRBJ2-5; weak D call: TRBD2 (5 bases). This CDR3 spans 12 amino acids. Germline lookup yields CDR1 DFQATT and CDR2 SNEGSKA (reference sequence). The CDR3 DNA follows: TGCAGGGCCCAGCCGAGCGGAGAGACCCAGTACTTC. Translation gives CRAQPSGETQYF.

For this clonotype: This may come from a read error, since a much larger clone is one base off. This sequence joins TRBV6-2 or TRBV6-3 and TRBJ2-4; D remains unclear. The V and J ends lost 11 bases and 0 bases respectively, with 11 bases between them. The CDR3 is 13 amino acids. Germline values: CDR1 MNHEY, CDR2 SVGEGT. The CDR3 DNA follows: TGTGCCGGCACGTACGGAGCCAAAAACATTCAGTACTTC. As protein: CAGTYGAKNIQYF.

This clonotype was detected a few times. The chain uses TRBV10-3 and TRBJ1-1; D is undetermined. This CDR3 is 14 amino acids long. CDR1 and CDR2 (germline): ENHRY, SYGVKD. Trimming shortened V by 3 bases and J by 4 bases, and 12 bases separated the two germline ends. The CDR3 protein is CAISDPVRSTEAFF. The DNA of the CDR3 is TGTGCCATCAGTGATCCAGTGAGGAGCACTGAAGCTTTCTTT.

This CDR3 reads CASSRRTSGGAWGTQYF. The CDR3, as DNA: TGTGCCAGCAGCCGACGGACTAGCGGGGGGGCTTGGGGGACCCAGTACTTC. The chain links TRBV3-1 to TRBJ2-5, with 15 bases matching TRBD2. This CDR3 is 17 amino acids long. V was pared by 4 bases and J by 7 bases, with 10 bases of the junction left unmatched. CDR1 is LGHDT and CDR2 is YNNKEL in the germline V gene (reference sequence).

Note on this clonotype: A much larger clone sits a single nucleotide away, making a read error possible. The CDR3 here is CAGSTPKTSGGRLAQYF. CDR3 bases: TGTGCCGGCAGTACTCCCAAGACTAGCGGGGGCCGATTGGCCCAGTACTTC. V is TRBV6-5 and J is TRBJ2-5; 12 bases are a match to TRBD2. Germline CDR1 is MNHEY and CDR2 is SVGAGI. This CDR3 has 17 amino acids.